This T cell receptor beta chain was found in a study of Graves' ophthalmopathy and Graves' hyperthyroidism. The sample holds many counts of this clonotype. From RNA, the CDR3 regions of TCR beta chains were amplified and sequenced. An opening RT-PCR round employed HTBI primers and preceded a second-round multiplex PCR. Each CDR3 protein gets one entry after TCRdb re-called the multiplex PCR reads with MiXCR. The table has 300,000 to 450,000 distinct CDR3 sequences, approximately 18% seen once. The specimen was peripheral blood. The receptor comes from an adult woman with stable Graves' hyperthyroidism.

CDR3 sequence reads: CASSLGGGPAEAFF. The CDR3 DNA reads TGTGCCAGCAGTTTAGGTGGCGGTCCCGCTGAAGCTTTCTTT. V usage is TRBV28 and J usage is TRBJ1-1; D remains unclear. Germline loops: CDR1 MDHEN, CDR2 SYDVKM. The V and J ends lost 2 bases and 6 bases respectively, with 13 bases between them. The CDR3 is 14 residues long.